This TCR beta chain originates from a study of T-cell memory formation after mild COVID-19. TCRdb recomputed calls from the 5' RACE reads with MiXCR, one row per CDR3 protein. The table includes 150,000 or so distinct CDR3 sequences, approximately 15% detected once. The receptor was isolated from an adult woman who had mild COVID-19 (a few samples of this study predate the infection). Cell type and time point are not known. Sequencing input: PBMCs or a T cell subset sorted from them (not recorded which).

The CDR3 loop is CASSIRDRGNTEAFF. CDR3 in DNA: TGTGCCAGTAGTATCAGGGACAGGGGGAATACTGAAGCTTTCTTT. The chain combines TRBV19 with TRBJ1-1; 11 bases align to TRBD1. CDR3 size: 15 residues. From germline, CDR1 is LNHDA and CDR2 SQIVND (reference sequence). The J segment lost 5 bases and the V segment lost 3 bases, leaving 5 bases of the junction unmatched.